Following are 14 T cell receptor beta chains from one sample sequenced in a study of T cells in Graves' hyperthyroidism and ophthalmopathy. RNA transcripts served as the template for amplifying TCR beta CDR3 regions. A set of HTBI primers served as the primers for a first-round RT-PCR of the TCR CDR3. TCRdb redid the calling of the multiplex PCR reads with MiXCR, one entry per CDR3 protein. The repertoire holds hundreds of thousands of distinct CDR3 sequences, about 14% seen once, with under 15% in the top ten. The specimen sequenced was blood. Every receptor here comes from a man between 18 and 29 years old with Graves' ophthalmopathy.

This clonotype was seen at least ten times. The rearrangement uses TRBV5-1 and TRBJ2-6, with a weak D call TRBD1 (5 bases). Germline lookup yields CDR1 SGHRS and CDR2 YFSETQ. With 4 bases removed from V and 2 bases from J, the gap between germline ends came to 10 bases. The CDR3 length is 15 residues. CDR3 nucleotides: TGCGCCAGCAGCAGAACAGGCACTGGGGCCAACGTCCTGACTTTC. Translation: CASSRTGTGANVLTF. Full variable domain (rest looked up from reference TRBV5-1 and TRBJ2-6): KAGVTQTPRYLIKTRGQQVTLSCSPISGHRSVSWYQQTPGQGLQFLFEYFSETQRNKGNFPGRFSGRQFSNSRSEMNVSTLELGDSALYLCASSRTGTGANVLTFGAGSRLTVL.

This clonotype was recorded many times. The chain carries TRBV6-5 and TRBJ2-7; 13 nucleotides match TRBD2. After removal of 1 base from V and 3 bases from J, the junction contained 3 bases not matched to a gene. The CDR3 has 16 amino acids. Germline loops: CDR1 MNHEY, CDR2 SVGAGI. CDR3 loop: CASSYFGLAGDYEQYF. CDR3 coding DNA: TGTGCCAGCAGTTACTTTGGACTAGCGGGAGACTACGAGCAGTACTTC.

J is TRBJ2-7 and V is TRBV14; 7 nucleotides align to TRBD1. Germline V gene sequence: CDR1 SGHDN, CDR2 FVKESK. The J segment lost 2 bases and the V segment lost 1 base, leaving 5 bases of the junction unmatched. The CDR3 extends over 15 amino acids. This CDR3 is CASSQATGATYEQYF. CDR3 DNA sequence: TGTGCCAGCAGCCAAGCTACAGGGGCCACCTACGAGCAGTACTTC.

Only a few counts were recorded for this clonotype. The rearrangement joins TRBV4-1 to TRBJ2-1, with TRBD2 matching 14 bases. V lost 4 bases to trimming and J lost 5 bases; unmatched junction nucleotides: 4. The CDR3 spans 16 residues. Germline lookup yields CDR1 MGHRA and CDR2 YSYEKL. CDR3 region: CASSRKGLAGDNEQFF. In nucleotides, the CDR3 is TGCGCCAGCAGCCGAAAGGGACTAGCGGGAGACAATGAGCAGTTCTTC.

This clonotype was observed at least ten times. This chain links TRBV6-6 with TRBJ2-7, with 9 bases matching TRBD2. In germline, CDR1 is MNHNY, CDR2 SVGAGI (reference sequence). V lost 2 bases and J lost 0; bases outside the gene matches: 14. CDR3 length: 19 residues. The CDR3 loop is CASSYPRQGLALSSYEQYF. CDR3 nucleotides: TGTGCCAGCAGTTACCCGAGACAGGGACTAGCCCTTAGCTCCTACGAGCAGTACTTC.

This clonotype was counted between two and nine times. One base away lies a much larger clone, so this may be a sequencing read error. The rearrangement uses TRBV27 and TRBJ2-1; 10 nucleotides align to TRBD2. Germline-derived CDR1 and CDR2 are MNHEY and SMNVEV (reference sequence). The CDR3 loop spans 15 amino acids. CDR3 bases: TGTGCCAGCAGTGAAAATAGCGGGGGGAGTAATGAGCGGTTCTTC. Translated: CASSENSGGSNERFF.

Ten or more counts support this clonotype. J is TRBJ2-3 and V is TRBV24-1, with 7 positions matching TRBD2. Germline values: CDR1 KGHDR, CDR2 SFDVKD. V shed 4 bases and J 5 bases; nucleotides not matched to a gene: 11. The CDR3 consists of 16 residues. CDR3 amino acids: CATSDPEGRGRDTQYF. In DNA form, the CDR3 reads TGTGCCACCAGTGACCCCGAGGGCCGCGGGAGAGATACGCAGTATTTT.

This clonotype showed up many times. The rearrangement links TRBV12-3 or TRBV12-4 to TRBJ2-3; 7 bases align to TRBD1. V was clipped by 2 bases and J by 5 bases; unmatched bases: 4. The length of the CDR3 is 14 residues. CDR3 sequence: CASSLRGPGDTQYF. CDR3 coding DNA: TGTGCCAGCAGTTTAAGGGGGCCGGGAGATACGCAGTATTTT.

The chain joins TRBV2 to TRBJ1-4; unclear D gene. V was clipped by 3 bases and J by 10 bases, with 3 bases between them. The CDR3 extends over 10 amino acids. CDR1 and CDR2 (germline): SNHLY, FYNNEI. Here the CDR3 DNA reads TGTGCCAGCAGTGATGGAAAACTGTTTTTT. Translating it yields CASSDGKLFF.

This clonotype has a count of ten or more. This chain joins TRBV20-1 and TRBJ2-1; the match to TRBD2 covers 13 bases. The CDR3 runs 17 residues. The germline V gene has CDR1 DFQATT and CDR2 SNEGSKA (reference sequence). J gave up 10 bases and V 3 bases, and 15 bases lay outside the gene matches. The CDR3 is CSASTPALAGGPREQFF. The CDR3 DNA sequence: TGCAGTGCTAGCACCCCCGCACTAGCGGGAGGGCCACGAGAGCAGTTCTTC.

This clonotype was counted many times. The chain links TRBV18 to TRBJ2-3; TRBD1 agrees at 7 bases. Germline V gene lookup returns CDR1 KGHSH and CDR2 LQKENI. The ends lost 8 bases at V and 4 bases at J; junction bases unmatched: 6. The CDR3 is 13 amino acids. The CDR3 loop is CASSPQGADTQYF. In DNA, the CDR3 is TGTGCCAGCAGCCCGCAGGGGGCAGATACGCAGTATTTT.

About this clonotype itself: A read error may be the cause here, since a much bigger clone is one base away. The gene calls are TRBV5-8 and TRBJ1-1; TRBD1 matches 8 bases. The CDR3 loop spans 13 amino acids. Germline V gene sequence: CDR1 SGHTS, CDR2 YDEGEE. V was clipped by 6 bases and J by 5 bases; unmatched bases: 6. CDR3: CASNRQGWTEAFF. DNA of the CDR3: TGTGCCAGCAACAGACAGGGGTGGACTGAAGCTTTCTTT.

This clonotype was seen more than once but under ten times. The V gene is TRBV7-3, the J gene TRBJ2-1; perhaps TRBD2 as D (7 bases). The CDR3 consists of 16 residues. CDR1 is SGHTA, CDR2 FQGTGA, per germline. V was cut by 5 bases and J by 2 bases, with 16 bases left in between. The CDR3: CASSHRGRGTYNEQFF. DNA for the CDR3: TGTGCCAGCAGCCATCGGGGGCGGGGGACCTACAATGAGCAGTTCTTC.

This clonotype appeared a few times. The genes are TRBV12-3 or TRBV12-4 and TRBJ1-5; D gene uncertain. The CDR3 sequence is 15 residues long. Between the trimmed V and J ends, which lost 5 bases and 0 bases, there was a span of 11 bases. CDR3 sequence: CASSEVGYSNQPQHF. The CDR3 region has the DNA TGTGCCAGCAGTGAAGTTGGGTATAGCAATCAGCCCCAGCATTTT.